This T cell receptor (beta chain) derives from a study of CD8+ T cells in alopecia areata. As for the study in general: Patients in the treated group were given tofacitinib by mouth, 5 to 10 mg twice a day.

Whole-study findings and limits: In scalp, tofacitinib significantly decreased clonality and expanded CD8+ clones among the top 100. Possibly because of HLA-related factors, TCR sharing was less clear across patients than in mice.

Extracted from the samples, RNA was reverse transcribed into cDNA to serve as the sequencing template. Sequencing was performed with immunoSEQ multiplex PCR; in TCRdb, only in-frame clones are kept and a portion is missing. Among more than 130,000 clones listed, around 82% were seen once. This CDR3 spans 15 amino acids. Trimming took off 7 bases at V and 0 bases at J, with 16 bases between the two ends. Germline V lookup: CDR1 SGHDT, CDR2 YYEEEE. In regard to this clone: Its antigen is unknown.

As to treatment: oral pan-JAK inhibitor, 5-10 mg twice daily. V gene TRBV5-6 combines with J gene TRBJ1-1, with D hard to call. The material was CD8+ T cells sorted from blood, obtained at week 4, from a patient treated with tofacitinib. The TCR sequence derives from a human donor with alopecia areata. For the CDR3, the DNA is TGTGCCAGCTCCCCCAGGAGGACCATGAACACTGAAGCTTTCTTT. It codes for CASSPRRTMNTEAFF.